These 9 T cell receptor beta chains were sequenced from one sample in a study of blood T cell repertoires in COVID-19. Produced via immunoSEQ multiplex PCR; TCRdb's table is partial and in-frame only. The table has around 250,000 clones, about 89% seen once. Input material: peripheral blood. The receptors were gathered from a man aged 35 to 55 with active or convalescent COVID-19.

This CDR3 is CASSMNPGGKRYGYTF. In DNA form, the CDR3 reads TGTGCCAGTAGTATGAACCCGGGAGGGAAACGCTATGGCTACACCTTC. The V and J genes are TRBV19 and TRBJ1-2; no clear D. This CDR3 spans 16 amino acids. Trimming cost V 3 bases and J 4 bases, with 18 bases left between them. The germline V gene has CDR1 LNHDA and CDR2 SQIVND (reference sequence). The full variable domain, completed using reference TRBV19 and TRBJ1-2, is DGGITQSPKYLFRKEGQNVTLSCEQNLNHDAMYWYRQDPGQGLRLIYYSQIVNDFQKGDIAEGYSVSREKKESFPLTVTSAQKNPTAFYLCASSMNPGGKRYGYTFGSGTRLTVV.

This chain uses TRBV30 with TRBJ2-7; D may be TRBD2 (5 bases). V was clipped by 0 bases and J by 1 base, with 10 bases between them. Looked up from germline, CDR1 is GTSNPN and CDR2 is SVGIG (reference sequence). The CDR3 is 14 residues long. This CDR3 reads CAWSVEDFSYEQYF. The DNA of the CDR3 is TGTGCCTGGAGTGTGGAGGACTTTTCCTACGAGCAGTACTTC.

This chain joins TRBV28 and TRBJ2-3; TRBD1 matches 9 bases. This CDR3 has 15 amino acids. Germline CDR1 and CDR2: MDHEN and SYDVKM. V dropped 5 bases and J dropped 2; count of bases not matched to a gene: 5. As DNA, the CDR3 is TGTGCCAGCAGTCCCTACAGGGGGCTCACAGATACGCAGTATTTT. Its translation is CASSPYRGLTDTQYF. The whole variable domain, filled in from reference TRBV28 and TRBJ2-3, reads DVKVTQSSRYLVKRTGEKVFLECVQDMDHENMFWYRQDPGLGLRLIYFSYDVKMKEKGDIPEGYSVSREKKERFSLILESASTNQTSMYLCASSPYRGLTDTQYFGPGTRLTVL.

This clone was seen once. The chain recombines TRBV12-5 with TRBJ1-3, with D hard to call. Per the germline V gene, CDR1 is LGHNT and CDR2 is FRNRAP. The CDR3 spans 16 residues. The V end was cut by 3 bases, the J end by 0 bases, with 12 bases between. This CDR3 reads CASGFTRGPSGNTIYF. Here the CDR3 DNA reads TGTGCTAGTGGTTTCACACGAGGCCCCTCTGGAAACACCATATATTTT.

This chain links TRBV5-1 with TRBJ2-5; the match to TRBD1 covers 7 bases. This CDR3 comprises 13 residues. The trim removed 0 bases at V and 14 bases at J, leaving 10 bases unmatched. Germline V gene data show CDR1 as SGHRS and CDR2 as YFSETQ. CDR3 sequence reads: CASSLAGTARFYF. The CDR3 DNA reads TGCGCCAGCAGCTTGGCGGGGACAGCTAGGTTTTACTTC.

This sequence joins TRBV2 and TRBJ2-6, with 7 bases that match TRBD2. CDR3 length: 16 residues. Germline V gene lookup returns CDR1 SNHLY and CDR2 FYNNEI. The V segment lost 7 bases and the J segment 0 bases; nucleotides outside the gene matches: 6. CDR3 nucleotide sequence: TGTGCCAGCAAGGGAGGGCCGCGCTCTGGGGCCAACGTCCTGACTTTC. Protein: CASKGGPRSGANVLTF. Drawing the rest from reference TRBV2 and TRBJ2-6, the complete variable domain is EPEVTQTPSHQVTQMGQEVILRCVPISNHLYFYWYRQILGQKVEFLVSFYNNEISEKSEIFDDQFSVERPDGSNFTLKIRSTKLEDSAMYFCASKGGPRSGANVLTFGAGSRLTVL.

The genes are TRBV29-1 and TRBJ2-5; 7 bases fit TRBD2. CDR3 size: 13 residues. Germline trimming cut 6 bases from V and 1 base from J; bases unmatched to any gene: 5. Germline V gene lookup returns CDR1 SQVTM and CDR2 ANQGSEA. The CDR3 DNA follows: TGCAGCGTGGATTCTAGCGGCCAAGAGACCCAGTACTTC. It codes for CSVDSSGQETQYF.

The chain has TRBV11-2 and TRBJ2-3, with D possibly TRBD2 on 6 matching bases. Germline CDR1 is SGHAT and CDR2 is FQNNGV. The CDR3 loop spans 16 amino acids. V dropped 5 bases and J dropped 4 bases, with 19 bases sitting between them. CDR3 DNA: TGTGCCAGCAGCCTCCCTGGGCGGGAAAACTCAGATACGCAGTATTTT. It translates to CASSLPGRENSDTQYF.

The chain joins TRBV6-1 to TRBJ2-3; TRBD2 matches at 10 bases. The CDR3 consists of 14 residues. The junction had 3 bases not matched to a gene; V was cut back by 3 bases and J by 6 bases. CDR1 and CDR2 (germline): MNHNS, SASEGT. CDR3 DNA sequence: TGTGCCAGCAGTGATAGCGGGGGGTGGGATACGCAGTATTTT. It specifies CASSDSGGWDTQYF.